The 21 T cell receptor beta chains below were found in one sample sequenced in a study of Graves' ophthalmopathy and Graves' hyperthyroidism. Beta-chain TCR CDR3 regions were amplified from RNA transcripts. A first-round RT-PCR used HTBI primers, followed by a second-round multiplex PCR. In TCRdb, the multiplex PCR reads were re-called with MiXCR into one record per CDR3 protein. The top ten clones hold roughly 7.4% of a sample with about 620,000 distinct CDR3 sequences, about 24% of them seen once. Material: peripheral blood. These receptor sequences come from a woman between 18 and 29 years old with stable Graves' hyperthyroidism. Some clones in this sample may be carry-over from other donors' samples.

Only a few counts were recorded for this clonotype. The rearrangement uses TRBV7-2 and TRBJ2-2, with a tentative D call TRBD1 (6 bases). This CDR3 has 14 amino acids. Germline lookup yields CDR1 SGHTA and CDR2 FQGNSA. Trimming left V 6 bases short and J 4 bases short, with 12 bases between. This CDR3 is CASSTGWSTGELFF. CDR3 coding DNA: TGTGCCAGCAGTACAGGGTGGAGCACCGGGGAGCTGTTTTTT. Together with reference TRBV7-2 and TRBJ2-2, the CDR3 gives the full variable domain: GAGVSQSPSNKVTEKGKDVELRCDPISGHTALYWYRQSLGQGLEFLIYFQGNSAPDKSGLPSDRFSAERTGGSVSTLTIQRTQQEDSAVYLCASSTGWSTGELFFGEGSRLTVL.

This clonotype was seen many times. V gene TRBV19 combines with J gene TRBJ2-7, with 9 positions matching TRBD2. This CDR3 comprises 14 residues. Germline V gene data show CDR1 as LNHDA and CDR2 as SQIVND (reference sequence). V trimming: 5 bases; J trimming: 6 bases; junction bases outside the gene matches: 8. The CDR3 region has the DNA TGTGCCAGTAGTTCGTTTAGCGGGAGCGGCGAGCAGTACTTC. Encoded protein: CASSSFSGSGEQYF.

The chain couples TRBV20-1 to TRBJ2-7; 7 bases are a match to TRBD2. Germline V gene lookup returns CDR1 DFQATT and CDR2 SNEGSKA (reference sequence). This CDR3 is 13 amino acids long. The trim removed 5 bases at V and 0 bases at J, leaving 4 bases unmatched. For the CDR3, the DNA is TGCAGTGCTCTGGGGACTATCTCCTACGAGCAGTACTTC. It yields the protein CSALGTISYEQYF.

The chain uses TRBV12-3 or TRBV12-4 and TRBJ1-2; no firm D call. V lost 2 bases, J lost 5 bases, and 18 bases lay in between. The CDR3 has 16 residues. CDR3 DNA: TGTGCCAGCAGTTTAAATGGGTTGGCAGGATCTTATGGCTACACCTTC. This sequence encodes CASSLNGLAGSYGYTF.

V is TRBV30 and J is TRBJ2-7, with 10 bases matching TRBD1. The length of the CDR3 is 13 residues. Trimming took 8 bases from V and 4 from J; bases not matched to a gene: 8. Germline V gives CDR1 GTSNPN, CDR2 SVGIG (reference sequence). CDR3 DNA sequence: TGTGCCCTAGAGGGACAGGGGATATACGAGCAGTACTTC. This translates into CALEGQGIYEQYF.

CDR3 protein: CASSITGGAAAGYTF. In DNA, the CDR3 is TGTGCCAGCAGCATCACAGGGGGCGCAGCGGCTGGCTACACCTTC. This chain links TRBV11-2 with TRBJ1-2, with 9 bases matching TRBD1. V lost 5 bases, J lost 7 bases, and 11 bases stayed unmatched. This CDR3 has 15 residues. Germline V gene lookup returns CDR1 SGHAT and CDR2 FQNNGV.

This chain joins TRBV2 and TRBJ2-5; 7 positions agree with TRBD2. Germline assignment: CDR1 SNHLY and CDR2 FYNNEI. CDR3 length: 13 residues. V trimming: 7 bases; J trimming: 2 bases; junction bases outside the gene matches: 4. The CDR3 nucleotides read TGTGCCAGCATGCCGGGGGGTCAAGAGACCCAGTACTTC. Residues: CASMPGGQETQYF.

This clonotype was counted many times. The CDR3: CASSQGPWDTEAFF. The CDR3, as DNA: TGTGCCAGCAGCCAGGGTCCGTGGGACACTGAAGCTTTCTTT. V gene TRBV27 combines with J gene TRBJ1-1, with D perhaps matching TRBD1 (5 bases). Germline assignment: CDR1 MNHEY and CDR2 SMNVEV (reference sequence). Deletions cut 6 bases from V and 3 bases from J, with 14 bases between. This CDR3 comprises 14 residues.

This clonotype was recorded a few times. This sequence may be a read error, since a much larger clone differs from it by one base. The chain joins TRBV5-1 to TRBJ2-7; D gene ambiguous. There are 12 residues in the CDR3. Germline loops: CDR1 SGHRS, CDR2 YFSETQ. The V and J ends lost 4 bases and 6 bases respectively, with 11 bases between them. The CDR3 coding sequence is TGCGCCAGCAGCCCGAACAGATCCGAGCAGTACTTC. It specifies CASSPNRSEQYF.

This clonotype was detected many times. Here the CDR3 reads CASSLGTPREPQHF. DNA for the CDR3: TGCGCCAGCAGCCTCGGGACACCGAGAGAGCCCCAGCATTTT. This rearrangement joins TRBV5-1 to TRBJ1-5, with TRBD1 as a possible D gene (6 bases). Germline V gives CDR1 SGHRS, CDR2 YFSETQ. The V and J ends lost 4 bases and 8 bases respectively, with 16 bases between them. CDR3 length equals 14 residues.

This clonotype was recorded many times. CDR3 amino acids: CAISESTVMNTEAFF. In DNA, the CDR3 is TGTGCCATCAGTGAGTCGACGGTAATGAACACTGAAGCTTTCTTT. The V gene is TRBV10-3, the J gene TRBJ1-1; no clear D gene. This CDR3 contains 15 residues. The germline gives CDR1 ENHRY, CDR2 SYGVKD. The V gene lost 0 bases and the J gene lost 0 bases, with 8 bases spanning the gap.

The rearrangement links TRBV3-1 to TRBJ1-5, with unresolved D. The germline gives CDR1 LGHDT, CDR2 YNNKEL (reference sequence). With 2 bases removed from V and 11 bases from J, the gap between germline ends came to 16 bases. The CDR3 is made up of 14 amino acids. CDR3 sequence: CASSQSPSWLSQHF. The CDR3 nucleotides read TGTGCCAGCAGCCAAAGTCCCAGCTGGTTGTCCCAGCATTTT.

The V and J genes are TRBV10-3 and TRBJ1-2; TRBD1 aligns across 10 bases. Germline V lookup: CDR1 ENHRY, CDR2 SYGVKD. The CDR3 contains 15 residues. V shed 0 bases and J 6 bases; nucleotides not matched to a gene: 4. The CDR3 protein is CAISESKDRGNGYTF. The CDR3 DNA sequence: TGTGCCATCAGTGAGTCGAAGGACAGGGGGAATGGCTACACCTTC.

J is TRBJ1-1 and V is TRBV24-1; TRBD1 aligns across 7 bases. The CDR3 runs to 14 residues. CDR1 is KGHDR, CDR2 SFDVKD, per germline. Trimming removed 10 bases from V and 0 bases from J; junction bases left unmatched: 7. The CDR3 sequence: CATREGAMNTEAFF. CDR3 in DNA: TGTGCCACAAGAGAGGGGGCCATGAACACTGAAGCTTTCTTT.

At least ten counts were recorded for this clonotype. The gene calls are TRBV29-1 and TRBJ1-1, with no clear D. This CDR3 contains 12 residues. V lost 6 bases, J lost 4 bases, and 12 bases lay in between. In germline, CDR1 is SQVTM, CDR2 ANQGSEA. CDR3 in amino acids: CSVQWVVTEAFF. In DNA, the CDR3 is TGCAGCGTGCAATGGGTCGTCACTGAAGCTTTCTTT. Based on the CDR3 plus reference TRBV29-1 and TRBJ1-1, the full variable domain is SAVISQKPSRDICQRGTSLTIQCQVDSQVTMMFWYRQQPGQSLTLIATANQGSEATYESGFVIDKFPISRPNLTFSTLTVSNMSPEDSSIYLCSVQWVVTEAFFGQGTRLTVV.

This clonotype was observed a few times. At one end, the junction sequence differs from germline, possibly due to a read error. The chain recombines TRBV5-4 with TRBJ1-1; D gene uncertain. This CDR3 is built from 14 residues. CDR1 and CDR2 from the germline V gene are SGHNT and YYREEE (reference sequence). The CDR3 DNA reads TGTGCCAGCAGCTTAGAACAAGAGAACACTGAAGCTTGCTTT. It specifies CASSLEQENTEACF.

In its sample, this clonotype was seen many times. The gene calls are TRBV6-5 and TRBJ1-5; D not certain. V lost 0 bases and J lost 6, with 12 bases in between. CDR1 and CDR2 (germline): MNHEY, SVGAGI. The CDR3 has 15 residues. Here the CDR3 reads CASSYSIGQIQPQHF. CDR3 nucleotide sequence: TGTGCCAGCAGTTACTCGATCGGGCAAATTCAGCCCCAGCATTTT.

The gene calls are TRBV20-1 and TRBJ1-1, with D perhaps TRBD1 (5 bases). The CDR3 contains 13 residues. Deletions cut 5 bases from V and 0 bases from J, with 10 bases between. The germline gives CDR1 DFQATT, CDR2 SNEGSKA (reference sequence). For the CDR3, the DNA is TGCAGTGCTCCCGGGGCCTTGAACACTGAAGCTTTCTTT. This codes for CSAPGALNTEAFF.

This clonotype showed up many times. The genes are TRBV5-1 and TRBJ2-6; D uncertain. The V and J ends lost 0 bases and 3 bases respectively, with 16 bases between them. The CDR3 loop spans 18 amino acids. The germline V gene encodes CDR1 SGHRS and CDR2 YFSETQ. CDR3 residues: CASSLAHSSPSGANVLTF. In DNA form, the CDR3 reads TGCGCCAGCAGCTTGGCCCACAGCTCCCCTAGTGGGGCCAACGTCCTGACTTTC.

The table lists this clonotype with a few counts. This may be a read error, as it is one base from a much larger clone. V and J are TRBV20-1 and TRBJ1-6, with D maybe TRBD1 (5 bases). The CDR3 spans 13 residues. Trimming took off 1 base at V and 15 bases at J, with 16 bases between the two ends. Germline V gene data show CDR1 as DFQATT and CDR2 as SNEGSKA (reference sequence). The CDR3 DNA sequence: TGCAGTGCTAGAGTCCAGGGAGAGACACACCTCCACTTT. Its protein product is CSARVQGETHLHF.

A few counts support this clonotype. Being one base from a much bigger clone, this may be a read error. In nucleotides, the CDR3 is TGTGCCAGCAGTGCGAAGGCGGAAAACACTGAAGCTTGCTTT. It yields the protein CASSAKAENTEACF. This sequence joins TRBV13 and TRBJ1-1; D ambiguous. The CDR3 spans 14 residues. Germline CDR1 and CDR2: PRHDT and FYEKMQ (reference sequence).